Reported below is one TCR beta chain. The data were taken from a study of cytomegalovirus exposure and HLA in healthy donors. Both 60 Vbeta primers and 13 Jbeta primers went into the PCR. TCRdb keeps only in-frame clones here, not all; method: immunoSEQ multiplex PCR. The data contain 75,000 to 90,000 clones, roughly 64% of them singletons. Germline V CDR1 and CDR2: SEHNR, FQNEAQ (reference sequence). Trimming at V came to 5 bases and at J to 5 bases, leaving 3 bases not matched to a gene. CDR3 length: 14 residues. The specimen sequenced was PBMCs. The clonotype was recovered from a woman between 35 and 50 years old in good health and CMV-seropositive. The chain uses TRBV7-9 and TRBJ1-4, with 9 bases identical to TRBD1. In DNA form, the CDR3 reads TGTGCCAGCAGCGCCGGGACAGGGAATGAAAAACTGTTTTTT. Amino acids: CASSAGTGNEKLFF.